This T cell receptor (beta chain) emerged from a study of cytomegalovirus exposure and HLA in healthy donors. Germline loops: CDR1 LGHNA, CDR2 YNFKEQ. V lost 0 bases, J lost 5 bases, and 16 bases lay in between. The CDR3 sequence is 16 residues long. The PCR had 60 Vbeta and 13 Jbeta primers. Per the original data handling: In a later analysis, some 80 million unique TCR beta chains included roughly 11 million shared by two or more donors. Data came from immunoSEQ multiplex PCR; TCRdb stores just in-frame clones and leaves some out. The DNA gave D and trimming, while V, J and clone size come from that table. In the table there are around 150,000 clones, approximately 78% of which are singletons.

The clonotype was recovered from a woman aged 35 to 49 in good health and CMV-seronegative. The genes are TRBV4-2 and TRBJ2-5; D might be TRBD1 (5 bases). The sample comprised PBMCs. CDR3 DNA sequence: TGTGCCAGCAGCCAAGATCTTCGACAGATCAAGGAGACCCAGTACTTC. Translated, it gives CASSQDLRQIKETQYF.